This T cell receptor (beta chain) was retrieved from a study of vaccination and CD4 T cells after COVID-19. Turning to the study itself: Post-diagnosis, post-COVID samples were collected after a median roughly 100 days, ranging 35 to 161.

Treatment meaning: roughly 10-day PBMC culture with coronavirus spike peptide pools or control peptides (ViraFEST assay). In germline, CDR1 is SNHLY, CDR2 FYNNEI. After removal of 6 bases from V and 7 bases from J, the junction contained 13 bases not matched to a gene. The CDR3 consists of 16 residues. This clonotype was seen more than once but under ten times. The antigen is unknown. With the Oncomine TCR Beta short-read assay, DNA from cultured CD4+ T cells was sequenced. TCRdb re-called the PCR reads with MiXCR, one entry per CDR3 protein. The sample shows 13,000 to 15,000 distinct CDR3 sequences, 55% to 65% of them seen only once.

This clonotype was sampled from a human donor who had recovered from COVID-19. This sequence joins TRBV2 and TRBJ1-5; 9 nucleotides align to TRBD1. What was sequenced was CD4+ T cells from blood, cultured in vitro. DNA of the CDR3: TGTGCCAGCAGATCGACAGGGGGTGGCTCGGGGCAGCCCCAGCATTTT. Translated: CASRSTGGGSGQPQHF.